The 31 T cell receptor beta chains below all came from one sample that was sequenced in a study of CD8 T cells in ankylosing spondylitis. Broader study findings: For ankylosing spondylitis blood, a TCR beta motif of about eight highly homologous variants appeared characteristic.

Antigens for these TCRs are unknown. TCRdb ran MiXCR on the 5' RACE reads and lists one entry per CDR3 protein. Of 350,000 or so distinct CDR3 sequences listed, roughly 8% are singletons. Material for sequencing was blood, either unsorted or a sorted T cell fraction (not recorded which). The receptor source for this set is a male donor with ankylosing spondylitis.

This chain joins TRBV7-3 and TRBJ1-2; possibly TRBD1 for D (5 bases). Trimming stripped 0 bases from V and 8 bases from J, with 10 bases between. CDR1 is SGHTA and CDR2 is FQGTGA in the germline V gene. This CDR3 is built from 13 residues. CDR3 nucleotide sequence: TGTGCCAGCAGCTTAACGGGAAGGGACGGCTACACCTTC. It specifies CASSLTGRDGYTF.

The rearrangement links TRBV5-6 to TRBJ1-2; D possibly corresponds to TRBD1 (6 bases). Per germline, CDR1 SGHDT and CDR2 YYEEEE. The V end lost 4 bases, the J end lost 4 bases, and 17 bases lay between the germline ends. This CDR3 has 15 residues. CDR3 coding DNA: TGTGCCAGCAGCGGCGGGGGGGCTATTTCCTATGGCTACACCTTC. Its translation is CASSGGGAISYGYTF.

The chain combines TRBV7-9 with TRBJ2-5; unclear D gene. Germline CDR1 and CDR2: SEHNR and FQNEAQ (reference sequence). V was cut by 5 bases and J by 9 bases, with 22 bases left in between. The CDR3 contains 15 residues. In DNA form, the CDR3 reads TGTGCCAGCAGCCTCTCACTCCCAAACAGCGATCCCCAGTACTTC. It translates to CASSLSLPNSDPQYF. Full variable domain (missing parts from reference TRBV7-9 and TRBJ2-5): DTGVSQNPRHKITKRGQNVTFRCDPISEHNRLYWYRQTLGQGPEFLTYFQNEAQLEKSRLLSDRFSAERPKGSFSTLEIQRTEQGDSAMYLCASSLSLPNSDPQYFGPGTRLLVL.

This clonotype came up many times. The chain is built from TRBV7-9 and TRBJ2-1; TRBD1 is a possible D gene (5 bases). The CDR3 is made up of 15 amino acids. The germline gives CDR1 SEHNR, CDR2 FQNEAQ (reference sequence). V was trimmed by 10 bases and J by 6 bases, leaving 22 bases between them. The CDR3 sequence is CATMELSQGRNEQFF. The CDR3 bases are TGTGCCACCATGGAACTTAGTCAGGGTCGCAATGAGCAGTTCTTC. The variable domain in full, with the rest retrieved from reference TRBV7-9 and TRBJ2-1, is DTGVSQNPRHKITKRGQNVTFRCDPISEHNRLYWYRQTLGQGPEFLTYFQNEAQLEKSRLLSDRFSAERPKGSFSTLEIQRTEQGDSAMYLCATMELSQGRNEQFFGPGTRLTVL.

This clonotype was observed many times. The genes are TRBV28 and TRBJ1-1, with D maybe TRBD1 (5 bases). The CDR3 totals 13 residues. Trimming stripped 6 bases from V and 7 bases from J, with 15 bases between. CDR1 is MDHEN, CDR2 SYDVKM, per germline. Written as DNA, the CDR3 is TGTGCCAGCAGCCAACACGGGGGTGTTGAAGCTTTCTTT. Protein product: CASSQHGGVEAFF.

This clonotype was found many times. CDR3: CSARVGSSYNSPLHF. The CDR3 coding sequence is TGCAGTGCTCGGGTGGGGAGCTCCTATAATTCACCCCTCCACTTT. The genes are TRBV20-1 and TRBJ1-6, with no clear D. The germline V and J ends were trimmed by 5 bases and 0 bases, with 11 bases remaining between them. Germline values: CDR1 DFQATT, CDR2 SNEGSKA (reference sequence). The CDR3 is 15 amino acids.

This clonotype was seen a handful of times. V gene TRBV7-3 combines with J gene TRBJ1-1; D unclear. Trimming cost V 5 bases and J 4 bases, with 11 bases left between them. The CDR3 is 13 amino acids. In germline, CDR1 is SGHTA, CDR2 FQGTGA. CDR3 nucleotide sequence: TGTGCCAGCAGCGGCGGGTTTGGCACTGAAGCTTTCTTT. Its translation: CASSGGFGTEAFF.

This clonotype was detected only a few times. V usage is TRBV20-1 and J usage is TRBJ2-5; TRBD2 aligns across 7 bases. Losses at the gene ends were 3 bases for V and 0 bases for J; bases not matched to a gene: 4. Per the germline V gene, CDR1 is DFQATT and CDR2 is SNEGSKA (reference sequence). The CDR3 covers 14 residues. CDR3 sequence reads: CSASLAGDQETQYF. The CDR3 coding sequence is TGCAGTGCTAGCCTTGCGGGAGACCAAGAGACCCAGTACTTC.

The CDR3 reads CASSQVVSDHEQYF. For the CDR3, the DNA is TGTGCCAGCAGCCAAGTTGTTAGCGACCACGAGCAGTACTTC. V gene TRBV3-1 combines with J gene TRBJ2-7; maybe TRBD2 (5 bases). The CDR3 has 14 amino acids. V was shortened by 1 base and J by 5 bases, with 12 bases between the two germline ends. CDR1 is LGHDT and CDR2 is YNNKEL in the germline V gene (reference sequence).

This clonotype was picked up a small number of times. The chain couples TRBV19 to TRBJ2-7; D ambiguous. There are 16 residues in the CDR3. Germline assignment: CDR1 LNHDA and CDR2 SQIVND (reference sequence). The V end was cut by 7 bases, the J end by 3 bases, with 22 bases between. The DNA of the CDR3 is TGTGCCAGTACCCCCCAGGTCGGATCGATAGGCTACGAGCAGTACTTC. Its protein product is CASTPQVGSIGYEQYF.

Only a few counts were recorded for this clonotype. The DNA of the CDR3 is TGTGCCTGGGGTAGGCTAGCGGGATTCAATGAGCAGTTCTTC. It yields the protein CAWGRLAGFNEQFF. V and J are TRBV30 and TRBJ2-1; 9 bases are a match to TRBD2. CDR1 and CDR2 from the germline V gene are GTSNPN and SVGIG (reference sequence). CDR3 length: 14 residues. The J segment lost 6 bases and the V segment lost 5 bases, leaving 8 bases of the junction unmatched.

The sample holds a few counts of this clonotype. This sequence joins TRBV7-3 and TRBJ2-1; the D is unclear. The ends were cut back, 3 bases at V and 4 bases at J, with 16 bases in the middle. CDR1 is SGHTA, CDR2 FQGTGA, per germline. The CDR3 spans 16 residues. The CDR3 loop reads CASSFQAQNPYNEQFF. CDR3 in DNA: TGTGCCAGCAGCTTTCAAGCACAGAATCCTTACAATGAGCAGTTCTTC.

This clonotype came up many times. CDR3 loop: CSARSPGVVDTQYF. The CDR3 bases are TGCAGTGCTAGAAGTCCGGGAGTCGTGGATACGCAGTATTTT. The gene calls are TRBV20-1 and TRBJ2-3, with D perhaps TRBD2 (6 bases). Trimming shortened V by 2 bases and J by 6 bases, and 15 bases separated the two germline ends. This CDR3 has 14 amino acids. The germline gives CDR1 DFQATT, CDR2 SNEGSKA (reference sequence).

This clonotype was seen a few times. This chain joins TRBV24-1 and TRBJ2-3; 7 bases line up with TRBD2. The V segment lost 3 bases and the J segment 1 base; nucleotides outside the gene matches: 9. From germline, CDR1 is KGHDR and CDR2 SFDVKD. The CDR3 length is 17 residues. The CDR3 region is CATSDPAGDLGTDTQYF. The CDR3 DNA reads TGTGCCACCAGTGATCCGGCGGGGGACTTGGGCACAGATACGCAGTATTTT.

This clonotype was counted a few times. This chain uses TRBV15 with TRBJ2-1, with D possibly being TRBD1 or TRBD2 (5 bases each). V lost 0 bases to trimming and J lost 8 bases, with 8 bases between them. This CDR3 spans 13 amino acids. The germline gives CDR1 LNHNV, CDR2 YYDKDF (reference sequence). This CDR3 reads CATSRDRGHEQFF. The CDR3 nucleotides read TGTGCCACCAGCAGAGATCGGGGCCATGAGCAGTTCTTC.

The rearrangement uses TRBV19 and TRBJ1-6, with TRBD1 identical over 7 bases. J lost 2 bases, V lost 3 bases, and 4 bases had no gene match. This CDR3 is built from 16 residues. Looked up from germline, CDR1 is LNHDA and CDR2 is SQIVND (reference sequence). Written as DNA, the CDR3 is TGTGCCAGTAGTATCGGGACAGCTACCTATAATTCACCCCTCCACTTT. This encodes CASSIGTATYNSPLHF.

V is TRBV20-1 and J is TRBJ2-3, with 7 bases that match TRBD2. The CDR3 has 14 amino acids. Germline V lookup: CDR1 DFQATT, CDR2 SNEGSKA (reference sequence). Germline trimming cut 4 bases from V and 9 bases from J; bases unmatched to any gene: 13. CDR3 residues: CSATSAGRPETQYF. The CDR3 region has the DNA TGCAGTGCTACCTCAGCGGGACGCCCCGAAACGCAGTATTTT.

This clonotype came up many times. The V call is TRBV5-1, the J call TRBJ1-2; 7 bases agree with TRBD1. The CDR3 covers 15 residues. From germline, CDR1 is SGHRS and CDR2 YFSETQ. The junction had 10 bases not matched to a gene; V was cut back by 1 base and J by 7 bases. The CDR3 sequence: CASSLRQGGGSGYTF. The CDR3 region has the DNA TGCGCCAGCAGCTTGCGACAGGGTGGGGGTAGTGGCTACACCTTC.

This clonotype was recorded a few times. This chain links TRBV11-2 with TRBJ2-1, with D perhaps assigned TRBD1 or TRBD2 (5 bases each). From germline, CDR1 is SGHAT and CDR2 FQNNGV. Trimming left V 1 base short and J 9 bases short, with 13 bases between. This CDR3 contains 14 residues. The CDR3 sequence: CASSLGGRVGEQFF. The CDR3 region has the DNA TGTGCCAGCAGCTTAGGGGGACGGGTCGGTGAGCAGTTCTTC.

This clonotype has a count of ten or more. This chain connects TRBV10-3 to TRBJ2-2; 8 nucleotides align to TRBD2. The CDR3 loop spans 15 amino acids. The trim removed 3 bases at V and 7 bases at J, leaving 7 bases unmatched. Germline V gives CDR1 ENHRY, CDR2 SYGVKD. The CDR3 sequence is CAISDRAGAVGELFF. CDR3 in DNA: TGTGCCATCAGTGATCGAGCGGGAGCGGTCGGGGAGCTGTTTTTT.

This clonotype appeared a few times. The CDR3 nucleotides read TGTGCCAGCAGCCAATGGGACAGTCAAGAGACCCAGTACTTC. Translated: CASSQWDSQETQYF. This rearrangement joins TRBV4-2 to TRBJ2-5; 7 bases align to TRBD1. This CDR3 comprises 14 residues. V lost 2 bases and J lost 2; bases outside the gene matches: 2. Germline V gene data show CDR1 as LGHNA and CDR2 as YNFKEQ.

This clonotype turned up a few times. The J gene is TRBJ1-1, the V gene TRBV29-1; the D is unclear. CDR1 SQVTM and CDR2 ANQGSEA come from the germline V gene. This CDR3 comprises 14 residues. Between the trimmed V and J ends, which lost 4 bases and 1 base, there was a span of 13 bases. As DNA, the CDR3 is TGCAGCGTTGCTCCGGCCACACAGAACACTGAAGCTTTCTTT. The encoded protein is CSVAPATQNTEAFF.

In its sample, this clonotype was seen many times. This chain joins TRBV12-3 or TRBV12-4 and TRBJ1-5; 8 bases are shared with TRBD1. V trimming: 3 bases; J trimming: 7 bases; junction bases outside the gene matches: 5. CDR3 length: 14 amino acids. The CDR3 nucleotides read TGTGCCAGCAGTTTCGCGGCAGGGGGCCAGCCCCAGCATTTT. Its translation: CASSFAAGGQPQHF.

This clonotype was found many times. The genes are TRBV4-1 and TRBJ1-3; no clear D. The CDR3 has 14 amino acids. Germline V lookup: CDR1 MGHRA, CDR2 YSYEKL. Trimming cost V 4 bases and J 2 bases, with 9 bases left between them. In DNA, the CDR3 is TGCGCCAGCAGCCCTTATGGCACTGGAAACACCATATATTTT. Protein product: CASSPYGTGNTIYF.

This chain uses TRBV20-1 with TRBJ2-1; the D call may be TRBD1 or TRBD2 (6 bases each). There are 17 residues in the CDR3. Germline-derived CDR1 and CDR2 are DFQATT and SNEGSKA (reference sequence). The V gene lost 4 bases and the J gene lost 4 bases, with 23 bases spanning the gap. CDR3 in amino acids: CSATTRGSGGGYNEQFF. The CDR3 DNA reads TGCAGTGCTACCACCCGGGGTAGCGGAGGGGGATACAATGAGCAGTTCTTC.

The rearrangement uses TRBV6-1 and TRBJ2-5, with D unresolved. Germline loops: CDR1 MNHNS, CDR2 SASEGT. The V and J ends lost 5 bases and 5 bases respectively, with 15 bases between them. CDR3 size: 14 residues. The CDR3: CASSRQVVGETQYF. In DNA, the CDR3 is TGTGCCAGCAGTCGGCAGGTCGTGGGGGAGACCCAGTACTTC.

The chain carries TRBV14 and TRBJ1-1; D call uncertain. Between the trimmed V and J ends, which lost 5 bases and 7 bases, there was a span of 17 bases. This CDR3 region has 14 residues. Germline-derived CDR1 and CDR2 are SGHDN and FVKESK. CDR3 DNA sequence: TGTGCCAGCAGCAGGGCGAGGGCAGCCCGTGAAGCTTTCTTT. Protein product: CASSRARAAREAFF.

V is TRBV11-2 and J is TRBJ1-1; D gene unclear. This CDR3 is 16 amino acids long. Trimming took 3 bases from V and 0 from J, leaving 14 bases between them. The germline V gene encodes CDR1 SGHAT and CDR2 FQNNGV. As DNA, the CDR3 is TGTGCCAGCAGCTTCCGGGTCAGTCAGCTGAACACTGAAGCTTTCTTT. Its translation: CASSFRVSQLNTEAFF.

This clonotype was recorded a few times. The chain uses TRBV29-1 and TRBJ2-1; the match to TRBD2 covers 10 bases. Germline CDR1 reads SQVTM; CDR2 reads ANQGSEA. CDR3 length equals 15 residues. Trimming removed 3 bases from V and 5 bases from J; junction bases left unmatched: 7. The CDR3 sequence is CSVEKASGRDNEQFF. CDR3 bases: TGCAGCGTTGAGAAGGCGAGCGGGAGGGACAATGAGCAGTTCTTC.

This clonotype was seen at least ten times. The rearrangement joins TRBV7-3 to TRBJ2-5, with a tentative D call TRBD1 (6 bases). Germline CDR1 SGHTA, CDR2 FQGTGA. V shed 1 base and J shed 1 base, with 16 bases lying between them. The CDR3 has 17 amino acids. CDR3 DNA: TGTGCCAGCAGCTTAAAACAGGGAATTAGGTCCCAAGAGACCCAGTACTTC. It translates to CASSLKQGIRSQETQYF.

This clonotype has a count of ten or more. CDR3 DNA: TGTGCCAGCAGCCACGGCGGCGGCTACACCTTC. Translated: CASSHGGGYTF. The chain has TRBV7-8 and TRBJ1-2, with unresolved D. This CDR3 is 11 amino acids long. Germline lookup yields CDR1 SGHVS and CDR2 FQNEAQ. V lost 5 bases to trimming and J lost 8 bases, with 9 bases between them.